The following is a TCR beta chain sequence with its context. TCRdb's table, derived via immunoSEQ multiplex PCR, lists solely in-frame clones and lacks some. The sample holds about 47,000 clones, roughly four fifths seen once. The source of the sample is a study of blood T cell repertoires in COVID-19. Study overall: Sources were T cells, B-cell-depleted T cells, or PBMCs; the material itself was cDNA or gDNA.

Germline V gene lookup returns CDR1 SGHVS and CDR2 FQNEAQ. This CDR3 spans 16 amino acids. V trimming: 0 bases; J trimming: 4 bases; junction bases outside the gene matches: 3. This clonotype was obtained from a woman aged 80 or over with COVID-19, enrolled during active disease. Sequences were obtained from peripheral blood. The chain employs TRBV7-8 and TRBJ2-1; 10 nucleotides line up with TRBD2. The chain's CDR3 is CASSLAGTSVYNEQFF. The CDR3, as DNA: TGTGCCAGCAGCTTAGCTGGGACTAGCGTATACAATGAGCAGTTCTTC.